One T cell receptor (beta chain) is described in this entry. CDR1 and CDR2 (germline): SNHLY, FYNNEI. The CDR3 is made up of 15 amino acids. Trimming stripped 4 bases from V and 0 bases from J, with 10 bases between. 13 Jbeta primers and 60 Vbeta primers were used for the PCR. Produced via immunoSEQ multiplex PCR; TCRdb's table is partial and in-frame only. The profile covers tens of thousands of clones, with roughly 80% appearing a single time and roughly 1.3% taken by the ten largest. The data stem from a study of cytomegalovirus exposure and HLA in healthy donors. The V gene is TRBV2, the J gene TRBJ1-3; weak D call: TRBD1 (6 bases). This clonotype was obtained from a girl aged 2-10 years in good health and CMV-seropositive. Sequencing input: PBMCs. CDR3 coding DNA: TGTGCCAGCAGTGTAACAGGGTACTCTGGAAACACCATATATTTT. It translates to CASSVTGYSGNTIYF.